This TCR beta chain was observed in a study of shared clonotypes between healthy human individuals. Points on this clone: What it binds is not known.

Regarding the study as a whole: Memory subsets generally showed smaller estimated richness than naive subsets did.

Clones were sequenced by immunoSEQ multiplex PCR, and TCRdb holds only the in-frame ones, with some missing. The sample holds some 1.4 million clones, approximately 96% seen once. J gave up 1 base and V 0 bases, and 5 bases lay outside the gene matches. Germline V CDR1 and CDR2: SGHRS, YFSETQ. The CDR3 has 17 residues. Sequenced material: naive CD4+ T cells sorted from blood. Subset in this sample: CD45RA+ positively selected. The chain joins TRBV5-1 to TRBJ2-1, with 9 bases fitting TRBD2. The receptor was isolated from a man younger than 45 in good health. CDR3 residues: CASSLVGLAGSYNEQFF. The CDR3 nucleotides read TGCGCCAGCAGCTTGGTCGGCCTAGCGGGGTCCTACAATGAGCAGTTCTTC.